This paragraph reports one T cell receptor beta chain. Its antigen specificity is not known. Base qualities are not at hand, and no much larger clone is one base apart. This specimen comes from a study of OX40 agonist ivuxolimab in advanced cancers. About the study as a whole: The costimulatory receptor OX40 (CD134) was targeted by ivuxolimab, a fully human IgG2 agonistic monoclonal antibody. The paper describes the monotherapy dose-escalation part (N ≈ 49 patients) of the phase I trial of ivuxolimab. The purpose of peripheral TCRbeta sequencing was to test whether ivuxolimab changed TCR sequence diversity and led to clonal T-cell expansion. In the dose-escalation cohort, 70% to 90% of patients were male, and the mean age was approximately 60 years with a range of roughly 20 to 80. Partial responses occurred in three dose-escalation patients: two with cutaneous melanoma and one with hepatocellular carcinoma. Among the approximately 54 dose-escalation patients, about 19 had hepatocellular carcinoma, approximately 15 melanoma, 9 renal cell carcinoma and 9 head and neck cancer. Intravenous ivuxolimab was administered to patients every 2 weeks at six dose levels: 0.01, 0.1, 0.3, 1.5, 3 and 10 mg/kg. Patients were allowed to have had prior anti-PD-1, anti-PD-L1 or anti-CTLA-4 therapy, and 30% to 40% of the dose-escalation patients had previously received checkpoint inhibitors.

The full study reports these points: Low levels of normalized T-cell clonal expansion were also shown by some nonresponding patients. After ivuxolimab, expanded clones were on average more numerous among CD8+ T cells than among CD4+ T cells. The antigen specificity of the peripheral T cells that underwent clonal expansion was not determined. Clonal expansion of both CD4+ and CD8+ blood T cells was observed from baseline to week 6 at doses 0.1 to 3.0 mg/kg. Partial responders in the 0.1-3.0 mg/kg groups had among the lowest normalized peripheral clonal expansion, especially among CD8+ T cells.

The trial excluded patients who had a history of autoimmune disease or who were on systemic immunosuppression. Peripheral blood for TCR sequencing was collected from all dose cohorts at baseline, on cycle 4 day 1, and on cycle 7 day 1. The samples were taken from a phase I, first-in-human, multicenter, open-label dose-escalation trial of ivuxolimab. Adults with locally advanced or metastatic head and neck squamous cell, hepatocellular, melanoma or renal cell carcinoma were enrolled in the trial. Before TCR sequencing, CD4+ T cells and CD8+ T cells from peripheral blood were sorted into separate populations. Counted from cysteine to phenylalanine, this CDR3 has 16 amino acids. Of all the DNA, just the CDR3 is kept, 48 bases in frame from base 1. Compared with germline, V lacks 4 bases and J lacks 3 bases; bases without a gene match: 11. Via the germline V gene, CDR1 is MDHEN and CDR2 SYDVKM. For sequencing of the TCRbeta CDR3 region, genomic DNA was extracted from the sorted cells. TCRbeta CDR3 regions were sequenced using the immunoSEQ Assay. The clones in this table, taken by TCRdb from immuneACCESS, are in-frame only. Not every clone is retained; where verified, under half of the shortfall comes from an unresolved V gene, and the cause of the rest is unknown. The sample profile shows more than 30,000 clones; 89% of them were found once. Approximately 0.9% of the sample is held by the ten biggest clonotypes.

The clonotype was recovered from an adult with an advanced solid tumor such as melanoma, head and neck, liver or kidney cancer. The chain is encoded by TRBV28 joined to TRBJ2-7; 8 of the junction bases match TRBD2. The sample in question was CD4+ or CD8+ T cells sorted from blood, obtained in a trial of the OX40 agonist ivuxolimab. The bases are TGTGCCAGCAGTTCTCAGGCCGGGACTAGGTTCTACGAGCAGTACTTC. It codes for CASSSQAGTRFYEQYF.